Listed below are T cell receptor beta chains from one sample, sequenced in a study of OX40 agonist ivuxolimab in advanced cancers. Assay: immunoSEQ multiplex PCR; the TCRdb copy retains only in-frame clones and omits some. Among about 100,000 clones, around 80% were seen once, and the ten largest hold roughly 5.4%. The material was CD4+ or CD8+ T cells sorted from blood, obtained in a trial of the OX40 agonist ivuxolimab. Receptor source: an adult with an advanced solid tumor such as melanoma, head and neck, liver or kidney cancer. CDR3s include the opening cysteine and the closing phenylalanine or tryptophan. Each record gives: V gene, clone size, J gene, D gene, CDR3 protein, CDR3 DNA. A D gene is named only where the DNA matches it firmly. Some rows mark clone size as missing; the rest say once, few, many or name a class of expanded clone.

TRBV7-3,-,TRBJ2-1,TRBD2,CASSVGLATYNEQFF,TGTGCCAGCAGCGTGGGACTAGCGACCTACAATGAGCAGTTCTTC
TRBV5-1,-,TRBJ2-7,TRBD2,CASSLATGGTIAYEQYF,TGCGCCAGCAGCTTGGCTACGGGGGGGACAATAGCCTACGAGCAGTACTTC
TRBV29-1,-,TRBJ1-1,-,CSAQASTEAFF,TGCAGCGCTCAAGCGTCGACTGAAGCTTTCTTT
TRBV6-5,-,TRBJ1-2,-,CAHGREGYGYTF,TGTGCCCACGGCAGGGAGGGCTATGGCTACACCTTC
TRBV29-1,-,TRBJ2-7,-,CSVEPRIGEQYF,TGCAGCGTTGAGCCGCGCATAGGGGAGCAGTACTTC
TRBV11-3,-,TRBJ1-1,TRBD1,CASSLRDSLPMNTEAFF,TGTGCCAGCAGCTTACGGGACAGTCTACCGATGAACACTGAAGCTTTCTTT
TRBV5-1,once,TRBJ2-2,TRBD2,CASRRGLEITGELFF,TGCGCCAGCAGAAGGGGACTAGAGATCACCGGGGAGCTGTTTTTT
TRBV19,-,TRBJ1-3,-,CASSIREASGNTIYF,TGTGCCAGTAGTATTCGAGAAGCCTCTGGAAACACCATATATTTT
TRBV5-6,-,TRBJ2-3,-,CASSFWATGGTDTQYF,TGTGCCAGCAGCTTTTGGGCGACAGGCGGCACAGATACGCAGTATTTT
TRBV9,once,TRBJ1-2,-,CASSPGGRSGYTF,TGTGCCAGCAGCCCGGGGGGCCGGTCGGGCTACACCTTC
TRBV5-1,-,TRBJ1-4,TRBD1,CASSLGQGVKEKLFF,TGCGCCAGCAGCTTGGGGCAGGGGGTAAAAGAAAAACTGTTTTTT
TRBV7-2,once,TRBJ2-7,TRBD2,CASKGGRGAGEQYF,TGTGCCAGCAAAGGCGGGAGGGGAGCGGGCGAGCAGTACTTC
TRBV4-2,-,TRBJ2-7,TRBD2,CASSHRLAGGDEQYF,TGTGCCAGCAGCCATCGACTAGCGGGGGGCGACGAGCAGTACTTC
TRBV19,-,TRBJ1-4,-,CASSRGNEKLFF,TGTGCCAGTAGTAGGGGGAATGAAAAACTGTTTTTT
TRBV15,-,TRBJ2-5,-,CATSRDVETQYF,TGTGCCACCAGCAGAGACGTGGAGACCCAGTACTTC